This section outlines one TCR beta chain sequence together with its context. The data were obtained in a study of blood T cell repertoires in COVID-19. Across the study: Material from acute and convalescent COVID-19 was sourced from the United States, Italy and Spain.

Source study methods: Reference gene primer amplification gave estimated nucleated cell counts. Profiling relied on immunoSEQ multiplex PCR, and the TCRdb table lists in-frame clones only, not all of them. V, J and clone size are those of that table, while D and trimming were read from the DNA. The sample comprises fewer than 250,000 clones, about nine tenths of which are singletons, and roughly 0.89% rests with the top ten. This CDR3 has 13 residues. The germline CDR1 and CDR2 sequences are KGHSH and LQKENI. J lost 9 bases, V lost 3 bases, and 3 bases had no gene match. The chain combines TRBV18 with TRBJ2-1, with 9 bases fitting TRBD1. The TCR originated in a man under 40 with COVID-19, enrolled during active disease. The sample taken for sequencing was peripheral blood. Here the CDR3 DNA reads TGTGCCAGCTCACCTACAGGGGGCGGTGAGCAGTTCTTC. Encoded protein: CASSPTGGGEQFF. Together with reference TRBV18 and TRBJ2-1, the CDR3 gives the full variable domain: NAGVMQNPRHLVRRRGQEARLRCSPMKGHSHVYWYRQLPEEGLKFMVYLQKENIIDESGMPKERFSAEFPKEGPSILRIQQVVRGDSAAYFCASSPTGGGEQFFGPGTRLTVL.